Described below is a single T cell receptor (beta chain) sequence and its context. The junction differs from germline at one of its ends, possibly a read error. The iRepertoire nested amplicon-rescue multiplex PCR amplified TCR alpha and beta CDR3s from RNA. Input was roughly 100-450 ng of tissue mRNA or PBMC total RNA. In TCRdb, the multiplex PCR reads were re-called with MiXCR into one record per CDR3 protein. The repertoire holds roughly 350,000 distinct CDR3 sequences, with roughly two fifths as singletons. The entry originates in a study of glioma-infiltrating T cells. Study context: Glioma patients had dexamethasone for six or fewer days before surgery.

The CDR3 sequence is 15 residues long. Germline V gives CDR1 MNHNS, CDR2 SASEGT. Sample: glioma tissue, nonneoplastic brain tissue, or PBMCs (not recorded which). This chain uses TRBV6-1 with TRBJ2-7; unclear D gene. This clonotype originated in a human donor with low-grade glioma or glioblastoma, undergoing nonglioma brain surgery, or in good health (not recorded which). Here the CDR3 reads CASSAGRSSSDEQYF. The CDR3 nucleotides read TGTGCCAGCAGTGCTGGACGCTCGAGCTCCGACGAGCAGTACTTC.